This T cell receptor (beta chain) stems from a study of shared clonotypes between healthy human individuals. Study-wide background: In total, the donors were two women and three men aged 18 to 49. Each donor had three CD4 naive, three CD4 memory, two CD8 naive and one CD8 memory plate.

The CDR3 consists of 15 residues. Germline V gene lookup returns CDR1 MNHEY and CDR2 SVGAGI. J lost 4 bases, V lost 3 bases, and 5 bases had no gene match. CD45RO-negative, CCR7-positively selected cells formed the naive CD8 fraction, excluding terminally differentiated effector memory CD45RA+ cells. HIV-negative, healthy adults without recent acute infections or vaccinations were the donors. Comment on this clone: What it binds is not known.

Produced via immunoSEQ multiplex PCR; TCRdb's table is partial and in-frame only. The table records 760,000 or so clones, 96% of them present only once. Findings and caveats of the study: Among non-shared clonotypes, generation probabilities were lower than among those shared by all four donors.

The chain has TRBV6-5 and TRBJ2-2, with TRBD2 matching 7 bases. Sequenced material: naive CD8+ T cells sorted from blood. This sequence originates from a man aged 25-45 years in good health. CDR3 in amino acids: CASSYLAEGTGELFF. In nucleotides, the CDR3 is TGTGCCAGCAGTTATCTAGCGGAGGGCACCGGGGAGCTGTTTTTT.